This is a list of T cell receptor beta chains from one sample in a study of blood T cell repertoires in COVID-19. Here immunoSEQ multiplex PCR was the method, and the copy in TCRdb shows in-frame clones only, minus some. The sample lists about 280,000 clones, around 89% occurring once. The sequencing input was PBMCs or T cells enriched from blood (not recorded which). The source is a woman in her sixties in a cohort exposed to, infected with or recovered from COVID-19 (not recorded which). The CDR3 runs from the conserved cysteine through the conserved F or W. D genes are given only for firm matches. The size of a clone is reported for some rows only, either as once, few or many, or as a class for expanded clones.

abundance,d_gene,j_gene,len,v_gene,CDR3aa,CDR3nt
NA,NA,TRBJ2-3,13,TRBV28,CASSKITGSRQYF,TGTGCCAGCAGCAAGATAACAGGGAGCCGTCAGTATTTT
NA,TRBD1,TRBJ1-3,18,TRBV11-3,CASSAPGQGAYSGNTIYF,TGTGCCAGCAGCGCCCCGGGACAGGGAGCCTACTCTGGAAACACCATATATTTT
NA,TRBD2,TRBJ2-7,11,TRBV30,CAFSGNYEQYF,TGTGCGTTTAGCGGGAACTACGAGCAGTACTTC
NA,NA,TRBJ1-2,15,TRBV6-5,CASSYSKQGTYGYTF,TGTGCCAGCAGTTACTCGAAGCAGGGAACATATGGCTACACCTTC
NA,NA,TRBJ1-2,12,TRBV6-6,CASSLNGDGYTF,TGTGCCAGCAGTTTAAACGGAGATGGCTACACCTTC
NA,NA,TRBJ2-2,13,TRBV6-6,CASRSQGTGELFF,TGTGCCAGCAGGTCACAGGGTACCGGGGAGCTGTTTTTT
NA,TRBD2,TRBJ2-3,18,TRBV28,CASSRRGRLAGRADTQYF,TGTGCCAGCAGCCGAAGGGGGCGACTAGCGGGGAGGGCAGATACGCAGTATTTT
NA,NA,TRBJ1-1,17,TRBV7-9,CASSIGGSPGLNTEAFF,TGTGCCAGCAGCATAGGGGGAAGCCCAGGGTTGAACACTGAAGCTTTCTTT
NA,NA,TRBJ1-1,12,TRBV19,CASRNWATEAFF,TGTGCCAGTAGGAATTGGGCAACTGAAGCTTTCTTT
NA,TRBD2,TRBJ2-3,17,TRBV7-2,CASSLTGTSGRTDTQYF,TGTGCCAGCAGCTTAACCGGGACTAGCGGGCGCACAGATACGCAGTATTTT
NA,NA,TRBJ2-3,16,TRBV9,CASSVVGGGLTDTQYF,TGTGCCAGCAGCGTAGTGGGGGGAGGCCTCACAGATACGCAGTATTTT
NA,TRBD1,TRBJ1-2,12,TRBV19,CGRGQGGYGYTF,TGTGGTAGAGGACAGGGAGGCTATGGCTACACCTTC
once,NA,TRBJ2-7,13,TRBV19,CASSTGDHYEQYF,TGTGCCAGTAGTACGGGGGACCACTACGAGCAGTACTTC
NA,TRBD1,TRBJ1-2,13,TRBV7-9,CASSLEGGGGYTF,TGTGCCAGCAGCTTAGAAGGGGGCGGAGGCTACACCTTC
NA,TRBD2,TRBJ2-5,16,TRBV3-1/TRBV3-2,CASSQGIAGERETQYF,TGTGCCAGCAGCCAGGGGATAGCGGGAGAGCGAGAGACCCAGTACTTC
once,NA,TRBJ1-5,17,TRBV28,CASSSQEAGYSNQPQHF,TGTGCCAGCAGTTCCCAAGAGGCGGGATATAGCAATCAGCCCCAGCATTTT
NA,TRBD1,TRBJ1-2,13,TRBV5-8,CASSPDRSVGYTF,TGTGCCAGCAGCCCGGACAGGTCGGTTGGCTACACCTTC
once,TRBD1,TRBJ2-7,16,TRBV28,CASSILRGTGVDEQYF,TGTGCCAGCAGTATTCTCCGGGGGACAGGGGTCGACGAGCAGTACTTC
NA,TRBD1,TRBJ2-2,15,TRBV6-5,CATIKGQANTGELFF,TGTGCCACCATAAAGGGACAGGCGAACACCGGGGAGCTGTTTTTT
NA,TRBD2,TRBJ2-2,16,TRBV9,CASSVVGLAGTGELFF,TGTGCCAGCAGCGTAGTGGGACTAGCGGGAACCGGGGAGCTGTTTTTT
NA,TRBD2,TRBJ2-1,15,TRBV28,CASSLLAGDDNEQFF,TGTGCCAGCAGTCTCCTAGCGGGAGACGACAATGAGCAGTTCTTC
once,NA,TRBJ1-2,13,TRBV28,CASSLFASYGYTF,TGTGCCAGCAGTTTATTCGCCAGTTATGGCTACACCTTC
NA,TRBD2,TRBJ2-5,13,TRBV28,CASMTSAQETQYF,TGTGCCAGCATGACTAGCGCGCAAGAGACCCAGTACTTC
NA,TRBD1,TRBJ1-5,15,TRBV2,CASSKYRGPNQPQHF,TGTGCCAGCAGCAAATACAGGGGACCCAATCAGCCCCAGCATTTT
NA,TRBD1,TRBJ2-3,14,TRBV5-1,CASTAGGSADTQYF,TGCGCCAGCACGGCAGGGGGCAGCGCAGATACGCAGTATTTT
NA,TRBD2,TRBJ2-3,17,TRBV2,CASSEQGTSGFTDTQYF,TGTGCCAGCAGTGAACAAGGAACTAGCGGGTTTACAGATACGCAGTATTTT
NA,TRBD2,TRBJ2-7,15,TRBV6-5,CASSPLAGASYEQYF,TGTGCCAGCAGTCCCCTAGCGGGGGCCTCCTACGAGCAGTACTTC
NA,NA,TRBJ2-1,16,TRBV7-3,CASSFRAGMTYNEQFF,TGTGCCAGCAGCTTCCGCGCGGGGATGACCTACAATGAGCAGTTCTTC
NA,NA,TRBJ2-2,14,TRBV24-1,CATTGTPNTGELFF,TGTGCCACCACCGGGACACCGAACACCGGGGAGCTGTTTTTT
once,NA,TRBJ1-4,15,TRBV29-1,CSAARGGLSNEKLFF,TGCAGCGCGGCCCGGGGGGGGCTTAGTAATGAAAAACTGTTTTTT
NA,TRBD1,TRBJ2-2,15,TRBV29-1,CSVEVGQGASGELFF,TGCAGCGTCGAAGTGGGGCAGGGGGCTTCCGGGGAGCTGTTTTTT
NA,NA,TRBJ2-7,14,TRBV7-9,CASSRTGSGPEQYF,TGTGCCAGCAGCCGCACAGGGTCCGGACCCGAGCAGTACTTC
NA,TRBD1,TRBJ2-7,14,TRBV28,CASRTPGTGGEQYF,TGTGCCAGCAGAACCCCCGGGACAGGGGGCGAGCAGTACTTC
NA,NA,TRBJ1-6,13,TRBV28,CASRRKGESPLHF,TGTGCCAGCAGGCGAAAAGGAGAGTCACCCCTCCACTTT
NA,TRBD2,TRBJ2-1,15,TRBV7-3,CASSTLRVGRPEQFF,TGTGCCAGCAGCACCCTGCGAGTCGGGAGGCCTGAGCAGTTCTTC
NA,NA,TRBJ1-4,15,TRBV27,CASSLGSQGNEKLFF,TGTGCCAGCAGTTTAGGAAGTCAGGGGAATGAAAAACTGTTTTTT
NA,TRBD1,TRBJ2-2,16,TRBV5-1,CASSLEGAKNTGELFF,TGCGCCAGCAGCTTGGAGGGGGCTAAGAACACCGGGGAGCTGTTTTTT
NA,TRBD2,TRBJ2-7,14,TRBV10-1,CASSDGGSSYEQYF,TGCGCCAGCAGTGACGGCGGGAGTTCCTACGAGCAGTACTTC
NA,TRBD1,TRBJ2-5,14,TRBV28,CASTGQGRGETQYF,TGTGCCAGCACCGGACAGGGAAGAGGAGAGACCCAGTACTTC
NA,TRBD2,TRBJ2-1,16,TRBV7-3,CASSPQLAASYNEQFF,TGTGCCAGCAGCCCACAACTAGCGGCCTCCTACAATGAGCAGTTCTTC
once,TRBD2,TRBJ2-3,13,TRBV28,CASGSGSSNTQYF,TGTGCCAGCGGTAGCGGGAGTTCGAATACGCAGTATTTT
NA,NA,TRBJ1-2,14,TRBV5-1,CASSLAGNGDGYTF,TGCGCCAGCAGCTTGGCGGGGAATGGGGATGGCTACACCTTC
NA,NA,TRBJ1-2,14,TRBV28,CASSPTGFRYGYTF,TGTGCCAGCAGTCCCACAGGGTTTCGTTATGGCTACACCTTC
NA,NA,TRBJ2-2,16,TRBV5-1,CASKDLRASNTGELFF,TGCGCCAGCAAGGACCTTCGGGCTAGCAACACCGGGGAGCTGTTTTTT
NA,TRBD1,TRBJ1-3,14,TRBV7-9,CASSLDREGNTIYF,TGTGCCAGCAGCCTGGACAGGGAGGGAAACACCATATATTTT
NA,TRBD2,TRBJ2-3,18,TRBV7-9,CASSPGTSGGGPTDTQYF,TGTGCCAGCAGCCCGGGGACTAGCGGAGGGGGACCCACAGATACGCAGTATTTT
NA,TRBD1,TRBJ1-1,16,TRBV5-8,CASSLVTGRMNTEAFF,TGTGCCAGCAGCTTGGTGACAGGGCGGATGAACACTGAAGCTTTCTTT